This T cell receptor (beta chain) was captured by sequencing in a study of beta chain features in type 1 diabetes. About the research overall: All of the samples together had 85 million to 140 million sorted cells examined. The study, taken as a whole, reports: The VDJ junctions of type 1 diabetes patients carried fewer insertions and more deletions. When Type 1 diabetes patients were examined, their TCRB CDR3s proved moderately but significantly shorter in all four CD4+ subsets. The similarity of naive, central memory and Treg TCRB repertoires appeared greater among patients than among healthy donors.

The entirety of the isolated RNA underwent reverse transcription, so expressed TCRB transcripts were sequenced. Method: immunoSEQ multiplex PCR; TCRdb's copy keeps in-frame clones and lacks some. The table includes 300,000 to 400,000 clones, over 7% detected once. As regards this clone: Its antigen is as yet unknown.

The CDR3 loop spans 15 amino acids. The germline V and J ends were trimmed by 8 bases and 4 bases, with 17 bases remaining between them. The chain is built from TRBV23-1 and TRBJ2-2; perhaps TRBD1 as D (7 bases). TRBV23-1 is assigned to the ORF class and has an uncertain function. Sequencing was done on a sample of central memory CD4+ T cells from blood. This TCR derives from a man aged 25-45 years with type 1 diabetes. The CDR3 is CASDPNRGGTGELFF. The CDR3 DNA reads TGCGCCAGCGATCCTAACAGGGGAGGCACCGGGGAGCTGTTTTTT.